The 2 T cell receptor beta chains below come from one sample, sequenced in a study of technical replicates of blood from a handful of donors. Profiled with immunoSEQ multiplex PCR; TCRdb holds only in-frame clones, not every one. The sample includes over 50,000 clones, about 90% seen only once; the top ten take approximately 5%. Sample: PBMCs. The receptor set was obtained from a human donor in good health. Some clones in this sample may be carry-over from other donors' samples.

V gene TRBV9 combines with J gene TRBJ2-2, with 12 bases that match TRBD2. Trimming cost V 4 bases and J 6 bases; bases outside gene matches: 4. The CDR3 sequence is 15 residues long. Germline V gives CDR1 SGDLS, CDR2 YYNGEE. The CDR3 loop is CASSPRLAGAGELFF. The DNA of the CDR3 is TGTGCCAGCAGCCCCCGACTAGCGGGAGCCGGGGAGCTGTTTTTT.

This rearrangement joins TRBV5-6 to TRBJ2-7, with TRBD1 matching 7 bases. CDR3 length: 14 amino acids. V lost 3 bases to trimming and J lost 3 bases; unmatched junction nucleotides: 6. CDR1 is SGHDT, CDR2 YYEEEE, per germline. CDR3 in DNA: TGTGCCAGCAGCTCCTGGGACAGACACTACGAGCAGTACTTC. Translated: CASSSWDRHYEQYF.